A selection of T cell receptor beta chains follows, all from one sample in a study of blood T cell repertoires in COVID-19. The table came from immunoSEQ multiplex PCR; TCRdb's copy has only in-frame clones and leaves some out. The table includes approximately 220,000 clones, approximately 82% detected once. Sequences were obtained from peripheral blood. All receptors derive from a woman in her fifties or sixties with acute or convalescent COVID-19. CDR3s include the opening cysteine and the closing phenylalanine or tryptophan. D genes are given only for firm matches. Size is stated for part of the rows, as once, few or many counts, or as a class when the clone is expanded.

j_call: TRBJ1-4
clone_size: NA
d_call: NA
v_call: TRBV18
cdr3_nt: TGTGCCAGCTCACCTTCAGCGGGCAAAAATGCAACTAATGAAAAACTGTTTTTT
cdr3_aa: CASSPSAGKNATNEKLFF

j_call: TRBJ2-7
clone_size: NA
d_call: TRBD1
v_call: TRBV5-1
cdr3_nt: TGCGCCAGCAGCCAAAGACAGGGCCCCTCCTACGAGCAGTACTTC
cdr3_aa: CASSQRQGPSYEQYF

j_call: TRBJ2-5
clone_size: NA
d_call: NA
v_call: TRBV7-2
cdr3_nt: TGTGCCAGCAGCTCCCCGAGACTTGCACGGGAGACCCAGTACTTC
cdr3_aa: CASSSPRLARETQYF

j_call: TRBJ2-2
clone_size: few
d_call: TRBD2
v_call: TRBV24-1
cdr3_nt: TGTGCCACCGGGTTATCGAGCGGGAGAGGAACCGGGGAGCTGTTTTTT
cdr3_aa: CATGLSSGRGTGELFF

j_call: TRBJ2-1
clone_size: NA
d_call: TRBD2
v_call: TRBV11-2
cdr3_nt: TGTGCCAGCAGCCCAGGAATAGCGGGAGGGGTCAATGAGCAGTTCTTC
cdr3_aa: CASSPGIAGGVNEQFF

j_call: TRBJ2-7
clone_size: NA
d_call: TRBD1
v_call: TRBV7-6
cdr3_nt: TGTGCCAGCAGCTTAGCGTTGGGACAGGCGACCTACGAGCAGTACTTC
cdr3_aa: CASSLALGQATYEQYF

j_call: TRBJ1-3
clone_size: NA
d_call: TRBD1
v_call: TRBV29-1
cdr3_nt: TGCAGCGTTGGGACAGGGGGAAACACCATATATTTT
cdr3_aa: CSVGTGGNTIYF

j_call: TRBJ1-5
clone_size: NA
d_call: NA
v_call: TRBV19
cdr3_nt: TGTGCCAGTAGTATAGGTGGGCAAGCGGGTCAGCCCCAGCATTTT
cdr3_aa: CASSIGGQAGQPQHF

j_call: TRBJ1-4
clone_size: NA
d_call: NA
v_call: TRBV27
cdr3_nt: TGTGCCAGCAGTCCCAGTGGGGCAGGTTATGAAAAACTGTTTTTT
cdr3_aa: CASSPSGAGYEKLFF

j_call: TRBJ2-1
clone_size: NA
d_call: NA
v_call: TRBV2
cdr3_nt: TGTGCCAGCAACGGCTCCCCACGGGGGACTTTATGGCAGTTCTTC
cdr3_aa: CASNGSPRGTLWQFF

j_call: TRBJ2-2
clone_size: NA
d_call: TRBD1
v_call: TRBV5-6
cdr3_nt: TGTGCCAGCAGCTTGGACAGGGGGCGTCATACCGGGGAGCTGTTTTTT
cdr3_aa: CASSLDRGRHTGELFF

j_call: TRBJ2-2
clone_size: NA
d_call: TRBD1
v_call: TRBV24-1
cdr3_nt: TGTGCCACCAGTATATCCGGGACAGCGGACACCGGGGAGCTGTTTTTT
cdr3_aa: CATSISGTADTGELFF

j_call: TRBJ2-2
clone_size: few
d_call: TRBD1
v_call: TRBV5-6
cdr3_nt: TGTGCCAGCAGCTTGGTAGGAGACAGGGGGAACACCGGGGAGCTGTTTTTT
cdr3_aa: CASSLVGDRGNTGELFF

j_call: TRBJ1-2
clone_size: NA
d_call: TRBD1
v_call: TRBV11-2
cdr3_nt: TGTGCCAGCAGCTTAGGACAGGGGGCTTCCTATGGCTACACCTTC
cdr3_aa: CASSLGQGASYGYTF

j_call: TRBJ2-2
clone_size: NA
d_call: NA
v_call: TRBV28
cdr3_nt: TGTGCCAGCACAGGGGCCGACGCGGCCACCGGGGAGCTGTTTTTT
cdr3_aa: CASTGADAATGELFF

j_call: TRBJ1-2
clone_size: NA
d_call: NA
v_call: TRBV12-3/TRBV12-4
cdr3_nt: TGTGCCAGCAGTTTCAGGCCTAACTATGGCTACACCTTC
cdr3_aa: CASSFRPNYGYTF

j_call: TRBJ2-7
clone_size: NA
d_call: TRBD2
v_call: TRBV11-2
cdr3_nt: TGTGCCAGCAGCTCTCACACCGGGACTAGCCCCTACGAGCAGTACTTC
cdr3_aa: CASSSHTGTSPYEQYF

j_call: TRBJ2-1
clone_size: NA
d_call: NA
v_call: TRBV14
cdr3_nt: TGTGCCAGCAGCCAAGAGTCCGGACTTACCCAACACAATGAGCAGTTCTTC
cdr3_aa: CASSQESGLTQHNEQFF

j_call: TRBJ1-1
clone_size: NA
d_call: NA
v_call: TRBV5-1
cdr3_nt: TGCGCCAGCAGCTCAGGGGCGGGGAACACTGAAGCTTTCTTT
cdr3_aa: CASSSGAGNTEAFF

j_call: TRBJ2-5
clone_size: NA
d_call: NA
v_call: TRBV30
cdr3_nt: TGTGCCTGGAGTGTACGGGGGGAGACCCAGTACTTC
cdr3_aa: CAWSVRGETQYF

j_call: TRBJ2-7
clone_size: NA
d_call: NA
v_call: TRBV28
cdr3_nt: TGTGCCAGCACCACTAAGGCCCCTCTCGAGCAGTACTTC
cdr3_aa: CASTTKAPLEQYF

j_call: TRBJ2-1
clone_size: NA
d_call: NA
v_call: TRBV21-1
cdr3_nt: TGTGCCAGCAGCAAAGGAGCGGAGGGCAATGAGCAGTTCTTC
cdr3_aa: CASSKGAEGNEQFF

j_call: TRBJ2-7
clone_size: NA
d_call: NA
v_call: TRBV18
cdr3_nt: TGTGCCAGCTCAGCAGGGGGGATATCCTACGAGCAGTACTTC
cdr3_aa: CASSAGGISYEQYF

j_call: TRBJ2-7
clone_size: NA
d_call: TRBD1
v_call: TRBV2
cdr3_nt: TGTGCCAGCAGTGAAAGGGGACAGACCTACGAGCAGTACTTC
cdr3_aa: CASSERGQTYEQYF

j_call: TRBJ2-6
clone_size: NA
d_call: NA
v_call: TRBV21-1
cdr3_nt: TGTGCCAGCAGCCCACGGAGTCGGGAGAGTGCTGGGGCCAACGTCCTGACTTTC
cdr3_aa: CASSPRSRESAGANVLTF

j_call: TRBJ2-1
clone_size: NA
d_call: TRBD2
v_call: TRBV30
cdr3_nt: TGTGCCTGGAGTGTATCAAGGACTAGCGGGAGGGGATCTGAGCAGTTCTTC
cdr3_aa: CAWSVSRTSGRGSEQFF

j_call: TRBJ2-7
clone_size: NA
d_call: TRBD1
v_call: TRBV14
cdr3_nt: TGTGCCAGCAGCCAAGTTCGGACAGGGGGCGAGCAGTACTTC
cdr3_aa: CASSQVRTGGEQYF

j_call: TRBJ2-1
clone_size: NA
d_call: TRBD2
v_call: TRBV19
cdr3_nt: TGTGCCACCCAACTAGCGAGCCTAACGGGCAATGAGCAGTTCTTC
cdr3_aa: CATQLASLTGNEQFF

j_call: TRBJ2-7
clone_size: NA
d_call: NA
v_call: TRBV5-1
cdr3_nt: TGCGCCAGCAGCTTGGAAGGGGCAGGCGAGCAGTACTTC
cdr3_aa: CASSLEGAGEQYF

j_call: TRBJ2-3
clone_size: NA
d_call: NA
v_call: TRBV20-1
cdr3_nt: TGCAGTGCTAGTCACAGGCAAAGTGGCTTAGATACGCAGTATTTT
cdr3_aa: CSASHRQSGLDTQYF

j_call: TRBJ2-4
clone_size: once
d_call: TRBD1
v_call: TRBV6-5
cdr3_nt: TGTGCCAGCAGAAGACAGGGGGGAGCCAAAAACATTCAGTACTTC
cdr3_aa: CASRRQGGAKNIQYF

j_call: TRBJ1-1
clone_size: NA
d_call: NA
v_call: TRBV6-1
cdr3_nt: TGTGCCAGCAGTGACCAGGGTGTGAACACTGAAGCTTTCTTT
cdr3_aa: CASSDQGVNTEAFF

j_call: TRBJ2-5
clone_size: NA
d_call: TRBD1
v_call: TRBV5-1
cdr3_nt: TGCGCCAGCAGCGACGGACAGGGAGGACGGGAGACCCAGTACTTC
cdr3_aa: CASSDGQGGRETQYF

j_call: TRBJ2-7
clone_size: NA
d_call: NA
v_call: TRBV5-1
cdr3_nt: TGCGCCAGCAGCCTCGGAGACTACGAGCAGTACTTC
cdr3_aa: CASSLGDYEQYF

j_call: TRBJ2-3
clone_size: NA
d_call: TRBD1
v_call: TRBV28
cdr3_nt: TGTGCCAGCAGTCCCAGGGGGCTGAGCACAGATACGCAGTATTTT
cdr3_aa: CASSPRGLSTDTQYF

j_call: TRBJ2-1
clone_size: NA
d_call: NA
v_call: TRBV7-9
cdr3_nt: TGTGCCAGCAGCTTAGCGGGGGGGCCCCCCTACAATGAGCAGTTCTTC
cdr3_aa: CASSLAGGPPYNEQFF

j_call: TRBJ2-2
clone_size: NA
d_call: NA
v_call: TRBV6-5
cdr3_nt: TGTGCCAGCAGTCGACAGGAAACGAACACCGGGGAGCTGTTTTTT
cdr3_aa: CASSRQETNTGELFF

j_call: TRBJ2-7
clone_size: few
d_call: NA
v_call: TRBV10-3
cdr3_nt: TGTGCCATCAGTGAGTCGGGCAGGGGCTACGAGCAGTACTTC
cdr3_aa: CAISESGRGYEQYF

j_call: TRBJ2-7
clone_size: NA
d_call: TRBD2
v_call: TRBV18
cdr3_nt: TGTGCCAGCTCACCGCGGCAAGGAGCGGGAGCGGACGAGCAGTACTTC
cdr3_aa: CASSPRQGAGADEQYF

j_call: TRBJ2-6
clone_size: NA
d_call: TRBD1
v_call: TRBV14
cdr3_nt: TGTGCCAGCAGCCCCAGACAGGGTCTACACGGGGCCAACGTCCTGACTTTC
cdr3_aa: CASSPRQGLHGANVLTF

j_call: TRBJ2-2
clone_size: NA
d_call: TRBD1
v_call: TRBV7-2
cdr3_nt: TGTGCCAGCAGCTTAGGAGGGGACAGGAGGACCGGGGAGCTGTTTTTT
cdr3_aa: CASSLGGDRRTGELFF

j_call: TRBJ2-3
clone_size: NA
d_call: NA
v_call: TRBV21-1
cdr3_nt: TGTGCCAGCAGCAAAGCGGCTAGCGGGGGAACACGGGGTACGCAGTATTTT
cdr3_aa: CASSKAASGGTRGTQYF

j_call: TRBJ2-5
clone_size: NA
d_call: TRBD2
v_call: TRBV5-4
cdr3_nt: TGTGCCAGCAGCTTGAGACTAGCGGGTAAAGAGACCCAGTACTTC
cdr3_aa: CASSLRLAGKETQYF

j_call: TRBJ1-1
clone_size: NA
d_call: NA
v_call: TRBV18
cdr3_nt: TGTGCCAGCTCACCTACAGAGAACACTGAAGCTTTCTTT
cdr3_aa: CASSPTENTEAFF

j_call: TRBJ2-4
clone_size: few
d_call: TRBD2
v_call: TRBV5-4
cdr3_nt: TGTGCCAGCAGCTTCGAAGTGAGCGGGAGGGCCAAAAACATTCAGTACTTC
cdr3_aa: CASSFEVSGRAKNIQYF

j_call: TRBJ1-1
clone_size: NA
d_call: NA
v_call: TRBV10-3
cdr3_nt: TGTGCCACCCTTCGGGGGTATAAGGGTGAAGCTTTCTTT
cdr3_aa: CATLRGYKGEAFF

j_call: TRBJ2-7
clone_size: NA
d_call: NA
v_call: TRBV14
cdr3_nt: TGTGCCAGCAGCCAGGACAGAATGGGGTTCTACGAGCAGTACTTC
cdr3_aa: CASSQDRMGFYEQYF

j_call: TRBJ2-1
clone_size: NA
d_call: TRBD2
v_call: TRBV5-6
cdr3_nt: TGTGCCAGCAGCCCGGGGGGACTAGCGGGATCCTTTGAGCAGTTCTTC
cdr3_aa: CASSPGGLAGSFEQFF

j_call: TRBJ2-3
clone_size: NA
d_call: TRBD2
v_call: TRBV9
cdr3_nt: TGTGCCAGCCGGAGGGAGGGGACAGATACGCAGTATTTT
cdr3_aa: CASRREGTDTQYF

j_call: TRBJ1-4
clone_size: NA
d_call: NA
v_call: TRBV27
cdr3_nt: TGTGCCAGCAGTCCCGGGGGAGTTAGAAAACTGTTTTTT
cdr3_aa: CASSPGGVRKLFF